Presented here are 11 T cell receptor beta chains from one specimen sequenced in a study of patients and donors after allogeneic stem cell transplantation. MiXCR, applied by TCRdb to the RT-PCR reads, yields one record per CDR3 protein. The top ten clones hold roughly 11% of a sample with fewer than 250,000 distinct CDR3 sequences, around an eighth of them seen once. Sample: blood, either unsorted or a sorted T cell fraction (not recorded which). The receptors originated from a human donor who was either an allogeneic HSCT recipient or a stem cell or donor lymphocyte infusion donor (not recorded which). It is not recorded whose cells these are; they may come from a transplant donor.

This clonotype was detected a few times. One end of the junction fails to match germline, which may point to a read error. The gene calls are TRBV20-1 and TRBJ2-2, with 8 nucleotides matching TRBD2. The CDR3 runs to 15 residues. From germline, CDR1 is DFQATT and CDR2 SNEGSKA (reference sequence). The DNA of the CDR3 is TGCAGTGCTAACCCTAGCGGGCTGAACACCGGGGACCTGTTTTTT. Encoded protein: CSANPSGLNTGDLFF.

This clonotype was recorded many times. The chain employs TRBV5-4 and TRBJ2-1; D is perhaps TRBD1 or TRBD2 (7 bases each). Trimming stripped 4 bases from V and 0 bases from J, with 11 bases between. CDR1 and CDR2 (germline): SGHNT, YYREEE (reference sequence). This CDR3 has 15 amino acids. The CDR3 region is CASSPGGASYNEQFF. The CDR3 coding sequence is TGTGCCAGCAGCCCAGGGGGGGCCTCCTACAATGAGCAGTTCTTC.

This clonotype was seen more than once but under ten times. The junction departs from germline at one end; a sequencing error may be responsible. This chain joins TRBV20-1 and TRBJ2-3; TRBD2 matches at 14 bases. CDR1 is DFQATT and CDR2 is SNEGSKA in the germline V gene (reference sequence). This CDR3 spans 15 amino acids. Here the CDR3 reads CSARDRTSGGDTQYF. In nucleotides, the CDR3 is TGCAGTGCTCGAGATCGGACTAGCGGGGGGGATACGCAGTATTTT.

Ten or more counts support this clonotype. This chain uses TRBV25-1 with TRBJ1-1, with D uncertain. Per germline, CDR1 MGHDK and CDR2 SYGVNS. CDR3 size: 13 residues. The ends were cut back, 3 bases at V and 1 base at J, with 6 bases in the middle. The CDR3 reads CASSDMPNTEAFF. CDR3 in DNA: TGTGCCAGCAGTGACATGCCGAACACTGAAGCTTTCTTT.

This clonotype came up a few times. The CDR3 coding sequence is TGCAGTGCTAGAGATCGGGCTAGCGGTACCTACGAGCAGTACTTC. It translates to CSARDRASGTYEQYF. The rearrangement links TRBV20-1 to TRBJ2-7; the match to TRBD2 covers 7 bases. The CDR3 spans 15 residues. V lost 0 bases and J lost 2; bases outside the gene matches: 7. The germline V gene encodes CDR1 DFQATT and CDR2 SNEGSKA (reference sequence).

To note about this clonotype: One end of the junction does not line up with germline, which may come from a read error. The CDR3 protein is CASSLGTGGPGELFF. The CDR3 bases are TGTGCTAGCAGCCTCGGGACAGGGGGCCCCGGGGAGCTGTTTTTT. V gene TRBV7-7 combines with J gene TRBJ2-2; TRBD1 matches 12 bases. Germline lookup yields CDR1 SSHAT and CDR2 FNYEAQ (reference sequence). The CDR3 sequence is 15 residues long. Variable domain in full (rest from reference TRBV7-7 and TRBJ2-2): GAGVSQSPRYKVTKRGQDVTLRCDPISSHATLYWYQQALGQGPEFLTYFNYEAQPDKSGLPSDRFSAERPEGSISTLTIQRTEQRDSAMYRCASSLGTGGPGELFFGEGSRLTVL.

This clonotype was seen more than once but under ten times. V gene TRBV20-1 combines with J gene TRBJ1-2; TRBD1 is a possible D gene (6 bases). Trimming left V 5 bases short and J 6 bases short, with 10 bases between. The germline V gene encodes CDR1 DFQATT and CDR2 SNEGSKA (reference sequence). The CDR3 loop spans 11 amino acids. CDR3 protein: CSAHRVNGYTF. The CDR3 DNA reads as TGCAGTGCTCACAGGGTGAATGGCTACACCTTC.

V is TRBV19 and J is TRBJ2-2, with 7 bases that match TRBD1. V trimming: 7 bases; J trimming: 4 bases; junction bases outside the gene matches: 9. The CDR3 runs to 15 residues. The germline gives CDR1 LNHDA, CDR2 SQIVND (reference sequence). In DNA, the CDR3 is TGTGCCAGTACCAGGGGACAGTACGTCACCGGGGAGCTGTTTTTT. Protein sequence: CASTRGQYVTGELFF.

This clonotype was recorded at least ten times. This rearrangement joins TRBV15 to TRBJ1-4; no firm D call. The V gene's germline CDR1 is LNHNV and CDR2 YYDKDF (reference sequence). The CDR3 loop spans 14 amino acids. V was pared by 4 bases and J by 8 bases, with 14 bases between. CDR3 region: CATSTISMREKLFF. The CDR3 DNA reads TGTGCCACCAGCACGATCTCAATGAGGGAAAAACTGTTTTTT.

For this clonotype: One end of the junction fails to match germline, which may point to a read error. The chain has TRBV7-3 and TRBJ2-5; TRBD2 matches 11 bases. CDR3 size: 16 residues. CDR1 SGHTA and CDR2 FQGTGA come from the germline V gene. The CDR3 coding sequence is TGTGCCAGCAGCTTACAAGCTAGCGGGAGGCGAGAGACCCTGTACTTC. This gives the protein CASSLQASGRRETLYF. The full variable domain, completed using reference TRBV7-3 and TRBJ2-5, is GAGVSQTPSNKVTEKGKYVELRCDPISGHTALYWYRQSLGQGPEFLIYFQGTGAADDSGLPNDRFFAVRPEGSVSTLKIQRTERGDSAVYLCASSLQASGRRETLYFGPGTRLLVL.

DNA for the CDR3: TGTGCCAGCGGCCGTGGGACTGAAGCTTTCTTT. It encodes CASGRGTEAFF. The gene calls are TRBV7-2 and TRBJ1-1, with unresolved D. This CDR3 spans 11 amino acids. V was clipped by 8 bases and J by 5 bases, with 9 bases between them. The germline gives CDR1 SGHTA, CDR2 FQGNSA.